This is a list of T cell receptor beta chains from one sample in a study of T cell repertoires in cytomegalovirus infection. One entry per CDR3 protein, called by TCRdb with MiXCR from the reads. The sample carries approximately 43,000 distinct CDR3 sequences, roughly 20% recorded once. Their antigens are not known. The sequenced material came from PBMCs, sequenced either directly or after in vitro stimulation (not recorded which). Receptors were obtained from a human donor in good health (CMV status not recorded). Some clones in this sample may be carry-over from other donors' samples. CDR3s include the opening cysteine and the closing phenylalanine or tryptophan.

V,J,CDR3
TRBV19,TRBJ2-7,CASSQRLAGTYEQYF
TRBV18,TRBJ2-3,CASSPGQEADTQYF
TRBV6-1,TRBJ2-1,CASSLQGISYNEQFF
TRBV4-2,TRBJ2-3,CASSPGTSDTDTQYF
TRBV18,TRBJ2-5,CASSPVQDGETQYF
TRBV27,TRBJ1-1,CASNPTGGLTEAFF
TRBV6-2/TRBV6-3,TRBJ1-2,CASSYYNGLPYGYTF
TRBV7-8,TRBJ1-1,CASSPRHHTEAFF
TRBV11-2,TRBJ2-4,CASQGAKNIQYF
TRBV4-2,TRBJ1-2,CASSQLSRGRSDGYTF
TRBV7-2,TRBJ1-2,CASSLVGGGPNYGYTF
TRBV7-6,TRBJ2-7,CASSLAGQLVSGEQYF
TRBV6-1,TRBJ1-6,CASGDRWISPLHF
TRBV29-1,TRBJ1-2,CSVDRGPYGYTF
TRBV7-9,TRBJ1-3,CASSLALAGTSGNTIYF
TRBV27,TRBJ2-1,CASSLSVDNEQFF
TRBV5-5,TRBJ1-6,CASSLDWDMSGNSPLHF
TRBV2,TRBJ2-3,CASSEPGLGTDTQYF
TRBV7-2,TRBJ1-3,CASSFQGARGGNTIYF
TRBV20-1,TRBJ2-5,CSARGTSGPGETQYF
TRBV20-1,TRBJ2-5,CSARVASGGSETQYF
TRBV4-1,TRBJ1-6,CASSQDRGQGNSPLHF
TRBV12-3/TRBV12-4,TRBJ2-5,CASSQTGRQETQYF
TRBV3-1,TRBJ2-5,CASSPRDYSQETQYF
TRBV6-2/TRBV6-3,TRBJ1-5,CASRTGFPVQPQHF
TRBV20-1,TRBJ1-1,CSATETSGSNTEAFF
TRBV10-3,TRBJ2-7,CATEEQDVSYEQYF
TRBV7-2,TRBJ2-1,CASSLSSRDNLFF
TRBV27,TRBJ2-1,CASSHSQGGYNEQFF
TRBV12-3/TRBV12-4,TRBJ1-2,CASSFGGINYGYTF
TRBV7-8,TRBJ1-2,CASSLVQEPHGYTF
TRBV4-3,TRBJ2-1,CASSPLDGNEQFF
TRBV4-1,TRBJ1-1,CASSPSWGRLLWYTEAFF
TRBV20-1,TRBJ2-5,CSARDVRASGGAGETQYF
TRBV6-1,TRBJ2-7,CASSTWTGLYEQYF
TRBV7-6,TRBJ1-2,CASSLVGGGYTF
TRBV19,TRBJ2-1,CASTVEGGAYNEQFF
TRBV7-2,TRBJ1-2,CASSHLGRQAGYGYTF
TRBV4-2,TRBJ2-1,CASSQPSKLDEQFF
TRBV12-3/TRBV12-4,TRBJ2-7,CASSSTTGLASYEQYF
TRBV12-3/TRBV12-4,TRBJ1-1,CASSFGVEAFF
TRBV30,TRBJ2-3,CAWSVSDTQYF
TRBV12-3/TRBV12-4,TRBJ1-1,CASRIWMNTEAFF
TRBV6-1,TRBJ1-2,CASSRDRNYGYTF
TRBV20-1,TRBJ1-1,CSASGTRGGMNTEAFF
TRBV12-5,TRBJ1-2,CASGLLQGGANYGYTF
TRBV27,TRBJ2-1,CASRIGLNMHEQFF
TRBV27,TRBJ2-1,CASSSRRIDRLSYNEQFF
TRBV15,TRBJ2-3,CATSIDLQGTMGQYF
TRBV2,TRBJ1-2,CASRFTGDGYTF
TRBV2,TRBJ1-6,CASKGDRGDLKGSPLHF
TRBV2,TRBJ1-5,CASGPAQRNQPQHF
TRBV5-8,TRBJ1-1,CASSPTYPLNTEAFF
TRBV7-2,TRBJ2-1,CASSPSPFYNEQFF
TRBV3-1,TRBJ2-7,CASSQDLGFYEQYF
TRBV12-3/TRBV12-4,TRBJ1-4,CASSFWQGATNEKLFF
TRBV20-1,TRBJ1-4,CSARGRQGEKLFF
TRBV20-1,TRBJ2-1,CSAKVSGRGEQFF